Each of the 4 T cell receptor beta chains below was sequenced from the same sample in a study of T cell changes during pregnancy in multiple sclerosis. The table came from immunoSEQ multiplex PCR; TCRdb's copy has only in-frame clones and leaves some out. The sample gives roughly 69,000 clones, roughly 93% of which show up once; 1.4% is in the top ten. Here the sequenced sample was peripheral blood, taken in the third trimester of pregnancy. These receptor sequences come from a female donor with multiple sclerosis, enrolled in a pregnancy study.

V and J are TRBV5-1 and TRBJ1-1; TRBD1 agrees at 7 bases. Germline lookup yields CDR1 SGHRS and CDR2 YFSETQ. The trim removed 2 bases at V and 1 base at J, leaving 11 bases unmatched. This CDR3 has 17 amino acids. CDR3 in amino acids: CASSLATPTGKNTEAFF. The CDR3 coding sequence is TGCGCCAGCAGCTTAGCCACGCCGACAGGGAAGAACACTGAAGCTTTCTTT.

The J gene is TRBJ1-1, the V gene TRBV19; 9 positions agree with TRBD1. Germline V CDR1 and CDR2: LNHDA, SQIVND (reference sequence). CDR3 length: 17 residues. V was clipped by 3 bases and J by 4 bases; unmatched bases: 12. This CDR3 reads CASSIVRTGDQGTEAFF. The DNA of the CDR3 is TGTGCCAGTAGTATCGTTCGGACAGGGGACCAAGGCACTGAAGCTTTCTTT.

The chain joins TRBV6-1 to TRBJ2-1; D might be TRBD1 (5 bases). V was cut by 4 bases and J by 3 bases, with 10 bases left in between. There are 14 residues in the CDR3. Germline lookup yields CDR1 MNHNS and CDR2 SASEGT. In nucleotides, the CDR3 is TGTGCCAGCAGTGTCAGGGCTTTCTACAATGAGCAGTTCTTC. This translates into CASSVRAFYNEQFF.

The chain has TRBV7-3 and TRBJ2-4; a weak D match, TRBD2 (6 bases). CDR1 is SGHTA, CDR2 FQGTGA, per germline. CDR3 size: 14 residues. Trimming left V 6 bases short and J 5 bases short, with 14 bases between. The CDR3 here is CASSPTGVENIQYF. The CDR3 DNA follows: TGTGCCAGCAGTCCGACGGGGGTCGAAAACATTCAGTACTTC.